These T cell receptor beta chains were read from a single sample in a study of TIL therapy for anti-PD-1-resistant metastatic lung cancer. Sequencing used immunoSEQ multiplex PCR; TCRdb keeps in-frame clones, though not all of them. Seen here are about 43,000 clones, 70% to 80% observed once, and the top ten hold about 15%. The sequencing here drew on blood, taken at baseline. The receptors were sampled from a man between 65 and 85 years old with non-small cell lung cancer. CDR3s include the opening cysteine and the closing phenylalanine or tryptophan. Each record gives: D gene, V gene, J gene, clone size, CDR3 protein, CDR3 DNA. A D gene is named only where the DNA matches it firmly. Only some rows state a clone size, as once, few, many or a class for expanded clones.

D: -; V: TRBV5-1; J: TRBJ1-1; size: -; CDR3: CASSFLRDGSEAFF; DNA: TGCGCCAGCAGCTTTCTAAGAGACGGATCTGAAGCTTTCTTT
D: -; V: TRBV2; J: TRBJ1-2; size: few; CDR3: CASMVGGKYGYTF; DNA: TGTGCCAGCATGGTAGGGGGAAAGTATGGCTACACCTTC
D: -; V: TRBV18; J: TRBJ1-6; size: -; CDR3: CASSPPGKLGNSPLHF; DNA: TGTGCCAGCTCACCCCCTGGGAAGTTGGGTAATTCACCCCTCCACTTT
D: TRBD2; V: TRBV27; J: TRBJ2-7; size: -; CDR3: CASSAGTSGRAYEQYF; DNA: TGTGCCAGCAGTGCAGGGACTAGCGGGAGGGCCTACGAGCAGTACTTC
D: TRBD1; V: TRBV7-9; J: TRBJ2-3; size: -; CDR3: CASSLARQGHTDTQYF; DNA: TGTGCCAGCAGCTTAGCGAGACAGGGGCACACAGATACGCAGTATTTT
D: TRBD1; V: TRBV28; J: TRBJ1-5; size: -; CDR3: CASSAGQGGQPQHF; DNA: TGTGCCAGCAGTGCGGGACAGGGAGGTCAGCCCCAGCATTTT
D: -; V: TRBV6-5; J: TRBJ2-3; size: -; CDR3: CASRSTPSTDTQYF; DNA: TGTGCCAGCAGATCTACTCCTAGCACAGATACGCAGTATTTT
D: -; V: TRBV19; J: TRBJ1-5; size: -; CDR3: CASSITGGGWQPQHF; DNA: TGTGCCAGTAGTATTACGGGGGGAGGTTGGCAGCCCCAGCATTTT
D: TRBD1; V: TRBV7-3; J: TRBJ2-1; size: -; CDR3: CASSLAPTGVVNEQFF; DNA: TGTGCCAGCAGCTTAGCCCCGACAGGGGTGGTTAATGAGCAGTTCTTC
D: TRBD2; V: TRBV14; J: TRBJ2-1; size: -; CDR3: CASSPFSGSGYYNEQFF; DNA: TGTGCCAGCAGCCCCTTTAGCGGGAGTGGTTATTACAATGAGCAGTTCTTC
D: -; V: TRBV6-6; J: TRBJ2-5; size: -; CDR3: CASSPPQGRGETQYF; DNA: TGTGCCAGCAGTCCCCCCCAGGGAAGGGGAGAGACCCAGTACTTC
D: TRBD2; V: TRBV5-6; J: TRBJ2-7; size: -; CDR3: CASTNWGLAGSYEQYF; DNA: TGTGCCAGCACCAATTGGGGGCTAGCGGGTTCCTACGAGCAGTACTTC
D: -; V: TRBV4-1; J: TRBJ2-1; size: -; CDR3: CASSQKQQGPGTSTYNEQFF; DNA: TGCGCCAGCAGCCAAAAACAACAGGGGCCCGGGACTAGTACCTACAATGAGCAGTTCTTC
D: TRBD2; V: TRBV5-1; J: TRBJ2-5; size: once; CDR3: CASRGSGRGQETQYF; DNA: TGCGCCAGCCGGGGCAGCGGGAGAGGCCAAGAGACCCAGTACTTC